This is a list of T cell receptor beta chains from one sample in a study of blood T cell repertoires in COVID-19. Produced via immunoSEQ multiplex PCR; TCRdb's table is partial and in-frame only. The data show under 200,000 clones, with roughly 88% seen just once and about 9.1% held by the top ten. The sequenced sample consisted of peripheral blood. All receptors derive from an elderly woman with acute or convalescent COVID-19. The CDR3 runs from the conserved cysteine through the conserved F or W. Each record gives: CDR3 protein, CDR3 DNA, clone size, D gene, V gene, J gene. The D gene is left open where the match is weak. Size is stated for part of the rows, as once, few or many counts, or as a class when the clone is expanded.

CASSLGTANTEAFF,TGTGCCAGCAGCTTAGGGACAGCGAACACTGAAGCTTTCTTT,-,-,TRBV11-3,TRBJ1-1
CASSGSGTGAGELFF,TGTGCCAGCAGCGGATCCGGGACAGGGGCCGGGGAGCTGTTTTTT,once,-,TRBV21-1,TRBJ2-2
CASSQLLAGGTDTQYF,TGTGCCAGCAGCCAGTTACTAGCGGGCGGCACAGATACGCAGTATTTT,-,TRBD2,TRBV3-1/TRBV3-2,TRBJ2-3
CASSSRSGRPGYNEQFF,TGTGCCAGCAGCTCCCGTAGCGGGAGGCCGGGATACAATGAGCAGTTCTTC,-,TRBD2,TRBV7-2,TRBJ2-1
CASSDRRQGYTGELFF,TGTGCCAGCAGTGATCGGCGCCAGGGGTACACCGGGGAGCTGTTTTTT,-,-,TRBV2,TRBJ2-2
CASRRTGLNTGELFF,TGTGCCAGCAGGCGGACAGGGCTAAACACCGGGGAGCTGTTTTTT,-,TRBD1,TRBV5-5,TRBJ2-2
CASSPFGQANTGELFF,TGTGCCAGCTCACCGTTTGGACAGGCGAACACCGGGGAGCTGTTTTTT,few,TRBD1,TRBV18,TRBJ2-2
CASSVLPAEGLFF,TGTGCCAGCAGCGTCCTCCCCGCGGAGGGCCTGTTTTTT,-,-,TRBV9,TRBJ1-4
CASYRPGSTYGYTF,TGTGCCAGTTACAGACCGGGGAGTACCTATGGCTACACCTTC,-,-,TRBV6-5,TRBJ1-2
CASRTGRTGNTIYF,TGTGCCAGCAGGACAGGGAGAACTGGAAACACCATATATTTT,-,TRBD1,TRBV6-5,TRBJ1-3
CASSRDRGQSGANVLTF,TGCGCCAGCAGTCGGGACAGGGGGCAGTCTGGGGCCAACGTCCTGACTTTC,-,TRBD1,TRBV10-2,TRBJ2-6
CAISRTSGGDNEQFF,TGTGCCATCAGTAGGACTAGCGGAGGGGATAATGAGCAGTTCTTC,-,TRBD2,TRBV10-3,TRBJ2-1
CASGLAGGNTGELFF,TGCGCCAGTGGACTAGCGGGGGGCAACACCGGGGAGCTGTTTTTT,-,TRBD2,TRBV10-2,TRBJ2-2
CASRLERTQSNYGYTF,TGTGCCAGCAGACTCGAAAGGACACAAAGTAACTATGGCTACACCTTC,-,-,TRBV2,TRBJ1-2
CASSYRGVNQPQHF,TGTGCCAGCAGTTACAGGGGCGTGAATCAGCCCCAGCATTTT,-,-,TRBV6-2/TRBV6-3,TRBJ1-5
CASSPGHLSYEQYF,TGTGCCAGCAGTCCAGGACACCTCTCCTACGAGCAGTACTTC,-,-,TRBV5-6,TRBJ2-7
CASSLGGAVNTGELFF,TGCGCCAGCAGCTTGGGCGGGGCGGTAAACACCGGGGAGCTGTTTTTT,-,-,TRBV5-1,TRBJ2-2
CASSLLAGGSTDTQYF,TGCGCCAGCAGCCTATTAGCGGGAGGGAGCACAGATACGCAGTATTTT,-,TRBD2,TRBV5-1,TRBJ2-3
CASSHSRGAAVSYNEQFF,TGTGCCAGCAGCCACTCCAGGGGCGCTGCAGTCTCCTACAATGAGCAGTTCTTC,-,-,TRBV4-2,TRBJ2-1
CASSLRQGAYEQYF,TGTGCCAGCAGTTTACGGCAGGGGGCCTACGAGCAGTACTTC,few,TRBD1,TRBV27,TRBJ2-7
CATSVNSGNNEQFF,TGTGCCACCAGCGTGAATAGCGGGAACAATGAGCAGTTCTTC,few,TRBD2,TRBV15,TRBJ2-1
CAIQGGFWNTEAFF,TGTGCCATCCAGGGAGGGTTCTGGAATACTGAAGCTTTCTTT,-,-,TRBV7-9,TRBJ1-1
CASSVNGVSYNEQFF,TGTGCCAGCAGCGTAAACGGGGTTTCCTACAATGAGCAGTTCTTC,-,-,TRBV9,TRBJ2-1
CASSQARGGYTF,TGTGCCAGCAGCCAAGCTCGCGGTGGCTACACCTTC,-,-,TRBV3-1/TRBV3-2,TRBJ1-2
CASSQAAGTSTDTQYF,TGTGCCAGCAGCCAAGCGGCTGGGACAAGCACAGATACGCAGTATTTT,-,-,TRBV4-2,TRBJ2-3
CAISPVWTSTTDSNEQFF,TGTGCCATCAGTCCAGTGTGGACTAGCACAACTGATAGCAATGAGCAGTTCTTC,-,TRBD2,TRBV10-3,TRBJ2-1
CAWSVYAGQGSAVTF,TGTGCCTGGAGTGTATACGCGGGACAGGGCAGTGCTGTTACCTTT,-,TRBD1,TRBV30,TRBJ1-1
CASSPGRNEQYF,TGTGCCAGCTCACCCGGGAGGAACGAGCAGTACTTC,-,TRBD2,TRBV18,TRBJ2-7
CASSPLSQLNTEAFF,TGTGCCAGCAGCCCTCTGTCACAGTTGAACACTGAAGCTTTCTTT,few,-,TRBV7-9,TRBJ1-1
CASRDDRLNTEAFF,TGTGCCAGCAGGGACGACAGGTTGAACACTGAAGCTTTCTTT,-,-,TRBV2,TRBJ1-1